One and the same sample provided the 14 T cell receptor beta chains below, sequenced in a study of TIL therapy for anti-PD-1-resistant metastatic lung cancer. The immunoSEQ assay was v3. Measured with immunoSEQ multiplex PCR; TCRdb has only the in-frame clones, and not every one. The data show tens of thousands of clones, with around 67% seen just once and about 5.7% held by the top ten. As to time point: pre-treatment sample, taken before nivolumab and TIL therapy. Sequenced here: blood, sampled at baseline. Every receptor here comes from a person aged 25 to 80 with non-small cell lung cancer.

This clone was counted a few times. The chain joins TRBV4-1 to TRBJ1-1; no firm D call. This CDR3 has 18 residues. CDR1 MGHRA and CDR2 YSYEKL come from the germline V gene. Trimming removed 3 bases at V and 0 bases at J, with 20 bases between. CDR3 sequence: CASSQIRDTRIMNTEAFF. The CDR3 region has the DNA TGCGCCAGCAGCCAGATCCGAGATACCAGGATCATGAACACTGAAGCTTTCTTT.

This clone was seen a handful of times. The genes are TRBV28 and TRBJ2-1; 10 bases line up with TRBD2. This CDR3 spans 14 amino acids. Germline CDR1 is MDHEN and CDR2 is SYDVKM. The V segment lost 3 bases and the J segment 9 bases; nucleotides outside the gene matches: 5. The CDR3 is CASSLILAGTEQFF. The CDR3 DNA is TGTGCCAGCAGTTTGATACTAGCGGGAACTGAGCAGTTCTTC.

This clone was counted once. This chain joins TRBV2 and TRBJ1-2, with D maybe TRBD1 (5 bases). Trimming cost V 7 bases and J 1 base, with 13 bases left between them. In germline, CDR1 is SNHLY, CDR2 FYNNEI. CDR3 length equals 14 residues. CDR3: CASTEQTVNYGYTF. Here the CDR3 DNA reads TGTGCCAGCACCGAGCAGACAGTTAACTATGGCTACACCTTC.

The V and J genes are TRBV19 and TRBJ2-7; D unresolved. Trimming took 4 bases from V and 7 from J, leaving 17 bases between them. The length of the CDR3 is 14 residues. CDR1 and CDR2 (germline): LNHDA, SQIVND (reference sequence). CDR3 amino acids: CASSNDGGEREQYF. The CDR3 coding sequence is TGTGCCAGTAGTAATGACGGCGGTGAAAGAGAGCAGTACTTC.

The J gene is TRBJ2-1, the V gene TRBV9; 15 bases are shared with TRBD2. V dropped 4 bases and J dropped 0; count of bases not matched to a gene: 5. Germline CDR1 reads SGDLS; CDR2 reads YYNGEE. This CDR3 is 18 amino acids long. CDR3 in DNA: TGTGCCAGCAGCCCGGGGACTAGCGGGGGGCCCTCCTACAATGAGCAGTTCTTC. Protein: CASSPGTSGGPSYNEQFF.

This clone came up once. This chain links TRBV4-1 with TRBJ2-5; D possibly matches TRBD1 or TRBD2 (6 bases each). The germline V and J ends were trimmed by 1 base and 6 bases, with 15 bases remaining between them. The CDR3 length is 15 residues. Germline CDR1 MGHRA, CDR2 YSYEKL. The CDR3 nucleotides read TGCGCCAGCAGCCAAGTCACCCCGGGGGCGCAGACCCAGTACTTC. Translation: CASSQVTPGAQTQYF.

The rearrangement uses TRBV28 and TRBJ2-2; 14 nucleotides align to TRBD2. This CDR3 is built from 16 residues. Per the germline V gene, CDR1 is MDHEN and CDR2 is SYDVKM. V shed 6 bases, J shed 6 bases, and the junction held 6 bases outside the gene matches. CDR3 coding DNA: TGTGCCAGCAGGGGACTAGCGGGAGAGTCGGCCGGGGAGCTGTTTTTT. Amino acid sequence: CASRGLAGESAGELFF. Variable domain in full (rest from reference TRBV28 and TRBJ2-2): DVKVTQSSRYLVKRTGEKVFLECVQDMDHENMFWYRQDPGLGLRLIYFSYDVKMKEKGDIPEGYSVSREKKERFSLILESASTNQTSMYLCASRGLAGESAGELFFGEGSRLTVL.

This chain connects TRBV13 to TRBJ2-7; D may match TRBD1 or TRBD2 (6 bases each). Germline CDR1 reads PRHDT; CDR2 reads FYEKMQ (reference sequence). V was trimmed by 2 bases and J by 6 bases, leaving 14 bases between them. This CDR3 is 14 amino acids long. CDR3: CASSLYLRGPEQYF. CDR3 nucleotide sequence: TGTGCCAGCAGCTTATACCTCCGGGGGCCCGAGCAGTACTTC.

The sample holds a few counts of this clone. The gene calls are TRBV2 and TRBJ2-7; 10 nucleotides line up with TRBD2. The CDR3 totals 14 residues. Germline V gene data show CDR1 as SNHLY and CDR2 as FYNNEI. With V trimmed by 8 bases and J by 4 bases, 8 bases remained unmatched. The DNA for the CDR3 is TGTGCCAGCGGTGGTAGGACTAGCGGTTACGAGCAGTACTTC. It codes for CASGGRTSGYEQYF.

The J gene is TRBJ1-1, the V gene TRBV10-2; D ambiguous. Germline V gene sequence: CDR1 WSHSY, CDR2 SAAADI. Between the trimmed V and J ends, which lost 6 bases and 3 bases, there was a span of 14 bases. The CDR3 is 14 amino acids. DNA of the CDR3: TGCGCCAGCAGCATCCTGGAGGGAGACACTGAAGCTTTCTTT. Translating gives CASSILEGDTEAFF.

This clone was seen a handful of times. The chain couples TRBV6-5 to TRBJ1-5, with 7 bases fitting TRBD1. Losses at the gene ends were 6 bases for V and 4 bases for J; bases not matched to a gene: 6. Germline V gene sequence: CDR1 MNHEY, CDR2 SVGAGI. This CDR3 is built from 14 residues. The DNA of the CDR3 is TGTGCCAGCAGCCCATCGACAGGGAATCAGCCCCAGCATTTT. It specifies CASSPSTGNQPQHF.

The rearrangement uses TRBV28 and TRBJ2-1; D is possibly TRBD1 (7 bases). Deletions cut 4 bases from V and 5 bases from J, with 18 bases between. The length of the CDR3 is 16 residues. Per germline, CDR1 MDHEN and CDR2 SYDVKM. CDR3 sequence: CASSSMTQGEDNEQFF. The CDR3 DNA reads TGTGCCAGCAGTTCCATGACTCAGGGGGAGGACAATGAGCAGTTCTTC.

The chain links TRBV18 to TRBJ2-7; a possible D gene is TRBD2 (5 bases). The V end was cut by 6 bases, the J end by 7 bases, with 13 bases between. The CDR3 extends over 12 amino acids. Germline lookup yields CDR1 KGHSH and CDR2 LQKENI. The CDR3 coding sequence is TGTGCCAGCTCCTTTGTATCGGGGGAGCAGTACTTC. Its protein is CASSFVSGEQYF.

CDR3 amino acids: CASSVRLAGAQETQYF. CDR3 nucleotides: TGTGCCAGCAGCGTTCGACTAGCGGGGGCCCAAGAGACCCAGTACTTC. This sequence joins TRBV7-2 and TRBJ2-5, with 12 nucleotides matching TRBD2. The CDR3 length is 16 residues. J gave up 1 base and V 5 bases, and 5 bases lay outside the gene matches. Germline V gene lookup returns CDR1 SGHTA and CDR2 FQGNSA.